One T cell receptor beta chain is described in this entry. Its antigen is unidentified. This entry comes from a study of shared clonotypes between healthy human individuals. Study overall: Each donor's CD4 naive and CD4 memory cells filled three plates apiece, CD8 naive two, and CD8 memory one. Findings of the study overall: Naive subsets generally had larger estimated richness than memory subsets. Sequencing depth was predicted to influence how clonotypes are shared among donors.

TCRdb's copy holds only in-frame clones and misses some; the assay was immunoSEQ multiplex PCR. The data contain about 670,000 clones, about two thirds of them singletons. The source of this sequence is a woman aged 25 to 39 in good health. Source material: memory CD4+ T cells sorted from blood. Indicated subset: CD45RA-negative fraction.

DNA for the CDR3: TGTGCCAGCAGTCGACTAGCGGGAGCCGGGGAGCTGTTTTTT. This gives the protein CASSRLAGAGELFF. The chain employs TRBV2 and TRBJ2-2, with TRBD2 matching over 12 bases. V lost 5 bases to trimming and J lost 6 bases; unmatched junction nucleotides: 1. Germline assignment: CDR1 SNHLY and CDR2 FYNNEI. CDR3 size: 14 residues.